The rows below give T cell receptor beta chains drawn from one sample of a study of control samples from healthy donors and cancer patients. Method: immunoSEQ multiplex PCR; TCRdb's copy keeps in-frame clones and lacks some. The sample lists 70,000 to 95,000 clones; 93% were seen once. Sequencing was carried out using PBMCs. These receptors were collected from a woman in her thirties or forties with lung cancer. CDR3s include the opening cysteine and the closing phenylalanine or tryptophan. D genes are given only for firm matches. Expanded clones get a size class; other rows say once, few or many, or leave the size out.

j_call,v_call,d_call,clone_size,cdr3_aa,cdr3_nt
TRBJ2-5,TRBV6-5,.,.,CASGGNRIQETQYF,TGTGCCAGCGGGGGAAACAGAATACAAGAGACCCAGTACTTC
TRBJ1-1,TRBV6-1,.,.,CASSGFGGTEAFF,TGTGCCAGCAGCGGGTTTGGGGGCACTGAAGCTTTCTTT
TRBJ2-1,TRBV6-4,.,.,CASSDSGTASLYNEQFF,TGTGCCAGCAGTGACTCTGGGACGGCTAGCTTATACAATGAGCAGTTCTTC
TRBJ2-1,TRBV19,TRBD2,.,CASSTGTSGVDEQFF,TGTGCCAGTAGTACTGGGACTAGCGGGGTGGATGAGCAGTTCTTC
TRBJ1-2,TRBV3-1/TRBV3-2,.,few,CASSLLASGAKRYGYTF,TGTGCCAGCAGCCTTCTCGCGTCGGGGGCGAAACGCTATGGCTACACCTTC
TRBJ2-7,TRBV5-8,.,once,CASSLVNDYEQYF,TGTGCCAGCAGCTTGGTCAACGACTACGAGCAGTACTTC
TRBJ1-6,TRBV6-1,TRBD1,.,CASSEDRGVSPLHF,TGTGCCAGCAGTGAGGACAGGGGGGTTTCACCCCTCCACTTT
TRBJ2-7,TRBV21-1,.,.,CASSTLGVPDRIYEQYF,TGTGCCAGCAGCACCCTGGGGGTTCCGGACAGGATCTACGAGCAGTACTTC
TRBJ2-2,TRBV11-2,.,.,CASSPYEYTGELFF,TGTGCCAGCAGCCCGTACGAGTACACCGGGGAGCTGTTTTTT
TRBJ2-3,TRBV24-1,.,.,CATSDLADTQYF,TGTGCCACCAGTGATCTTGCAGATACGCAGTATTTT
TRBJ2-3,TRBV6-5,TRBD1,.,CASRWDSYTDTQYF,TGTGCCAGCAGATGGGACAGTTACACAGATACGCAGTATTTT
TRBJ1-1,TRBV3-1/TRBV3-2,TRBD1,few,CASSQDRRGQRYTEAFF,TGTGCCAGCAGCCAAGATAGGAGGGGGCAGAGATACACTGAAGCTTTCTTT
TRBJ1-3,TRBV10-1,.,.,CASSESRGAGNTIYF,TGCGCCAGCAGTGAGTCTCGGGGGGCTGGAAACACCATATATTTT
TRBJ2-7,TRBV5-1,.,.,CASSLGTNYEQYF,TGCGCCAGCAGCTTGGGGACTAACTACGAGCAGTACTTC
TRBJ1-5,TRBV6-5,.,.,CASSYPGLSNQPQHF,TGTGCCAGCAGTTACCCAGGTTTAAGCAATCAGCCCCAGCATTTT
TRBJ1-3,TRBV19,.,.,CASSNGNTIYF,TGTGCCAGTAGTAACGGAAACACCATATATTTT
TRBJ1-6,TRBV7-9,.,.,CASSLQGSNSPLHF,TGTGCCAGCAGCTTACAGGGATCTAATTCACCCCTCCACTTT
TRBJ2-7,TRBV6-5,.,.,CASSLDPRGSYEQYF,TGTGCCAGCAGCCTAGACCCCAGGGGTTCCTACGAGCAGTACTTC
TRBJ1-6,TRBV27,.,.,CASRTTGAGISTTPNSPLHF,TGTGCCAGCAGGACCACGGGGGCGGGCATATCAACAACCCCAAATTCACCCCTCCACTTT
TRBJ1-1,TRBV11-2,TRBD1,.,CASTQGGSNTEAFF,TGTGCCAGCACCCAGGGGGGGTCCAACACTGAAGCTTTCTTT
TRBJ2-5,TRBV5-1,.,.,CASSLAPSVGIETQYF,TGCGCCAGCAGCTTGGCCCCTAGTGTGGGGATAGAGACCCAGTACTTC
TRBJ2-1,TRBV12-3/TRBV12-4,.,.,CASSTVWDEQFF,TGTGCCAGCAGCACAGTTTGGGATGAGCAGTTCTTC
TRBJ2-2,TRBV2,TRBD1,.,CASKDRVNTGELFF,TGTGCCAGCAAGGACAGGGTCAACACCGGGGAGCTGTTTTTT
TRBJ1-4,TRBV5-4,.,.,CASSSGGTNEKLFF,TGTGCCAGCAGCTCGGGCGGCACTAATGAAAAACTGTTTTTT
TRBJ2-5,TRBV11-1,.,few,CASSPLGHKETQYF,TGTGCCAGCAGCCCCCTGGGACATAAAGAGACCCAGTACTTC
TRBJ2-2,TRBV19,TRBD2,.,CASSGTSGNTGKLFF,TGTGCCAGTAGCGGGACTAGCGGAAACACCGGGAAGCTGTTTTTT
TRBJ2-1,TRBV15,TRBD2,.,CATSRGGGGGGNEQFF,TGTGCCACCAGCAGAGGGGGCGGGGGTGGAGGCAATGAGCAGTTCTTC
TRBJ1-6,TRBV2,.,.,CASSWGTDSPLHF,TGTGCCAGCAGTTGGGGAACTGATTCACCCCTCCACTTT
TRBJ2-2,TRBV10-2,TRBD2,.,CACGGNSHTGELFF,TGCGCCTGCGGGGGGAACTCCCACACCGGGGAGCTGTTTTTT
TRBJ1-5,TRBV11-2,.,.,CASSSSGDNQPQHF,TGTGCCAGCAGCTCCTCAGGAGATAATCAGCCCCAGCATTTT
TRBJ2-4,TRBV13,.,once,CASGRTGPTLSWAKNIQYF,TGTGCCAGCGGACGCACGGGACCGACCCTCTCTTGGGCCAAAAACATTCAGTACTTC
TRBJ1-5,TRBV4-1,.,.,CASSSAEYGNQPQHF,TGCGCCAGCAGTTCTGCCGAGTATGGCAATCAGCCCCAGCATTTT
TRBJ1-1,TRBV29-1,.,.,CRGDPDGDTEAFF,TGCAGGGGCGATCCGGACGGGGACACTGAAGCTTTCTTT
TRBJ2-1,TRBV5-4,.,.,CASSSSNEQFF,TGTGCCAGCAGCTCCTCCAATGAGCAGTTCTTC
TRBJ1-4,TRBV19,.,.,CASSIGKGREKLFF,TGTGCCAGTAGTATAGGAAAGGGGAGGGAAAAACTGTTTTTT
TRBJ2-7,TRBV13,TRBD2,.,CASSLSGGGYEQYF,TGTGCCAGCAGCCTTAGCGGGGGAGGGTACGAGCAGTACTTC
TRBJ1-2,TRBV25-1,.,.,CASSESGTTYGYTF,TGTGCCAGCAGTGAATCAGGGACAACCTATGGCTACACCTTC
TRBJ2-3,TRBV10-3,.,.,CAISESPLDTQYF,TGTGCCATCAGTGAGTCCCCCCTTGATACGCAGTATTTT
TRBJ1-1,TRBV5-6,.,.,CASSLERNTEAFF,TGTGCCAGCAGCTTGGAACGGAACACTGAAGCTTTCTTT
TRBJ1-1,TRBV11-3,.,.,CASSLGGNEAFF,TGTGCCAGCAGCTTAGGCGGTAACGAAGCTTTCTTT
TRBJ2-1,TRBV4-2,.,.,CASSQAAAGPYNEQFF,TGTGCCAGCAGTCAAGCTGCGGCGGGCCCCTACAATGAGCAGTTCTTC
TRBJ2-7,TRBV7-2,.,.,CASSQRRDSYEQYF,TGTGCCAGCAGTCAGAGGCGGGACAGCTACGAGCAGTACTTC
TRBJ1-5,TRBV7-9,.,.,CASSLAGAGNQPQHF,TGTGCCAGCAGCTTAGCTGGGGCTGGCAATCAGCCCCAGCATTTT
TRBJ1-5,TRBV2,TRBD1,.,CASWTGSNQPQHF,TGTGCCAGCTGGACAGGGTCCAATCAGCCCCAGCATTTT
TRBJ1-1,TRBV10-3,.,.,CAISGVAGTNTEAFF,TGTGCCATCAGTGGCGTGGCCGGGACGAACACTGAAGCTTTCTTT
TRBJ2-3,TRBV10-3,TRBD2,.,CAISEQRGRITDTQYF,TGTGCCATCAGCGAGCAGCGGGGGAGAATAACAGATACGCAGTATTTT
TRBJ2-1,TRBV11-2,TRBD2,.,CASSQGSTSGGANEQFF,TGTGCCAGCAGCCAAGGCTCCACTAGCGGGGGGGCAAATGAGCAGTTCTTC
TRBJ2-7,TRBV7-2,.,once,CASSLSSGPYEQYF,TGTGCCAGCAGCTTAAGTTCCGGACCCTACGAGCAGTACTTC
TRBJ2-3,TRBV15,.,.,CATSRESLTDKTQYF,TGTGCCACCAGCAGAGAATCCTTAACGGACAAGACGCAGTATTTT
TRBJ1-5,TRBV7-8,TRBD1,.,CASSIGQGSNQPQHF,TGTGCCAGCAGCATAGGACAGGGTAGCAATCAGCCCCAGCATTTT
TRBJ1-2,TRBV28,TRBD1,.,CASSFWTGGNYGYTF,TGTGCCAGCAGTTTCTGGACAGGGGGTAATTATGGCTACACCTTC
TRBJ1-2,TRBV6-5,.,.,CASRWTDANYGYTF,TGTGCCAGCAGATGGACAGATGCTAACTATGGCTACACCTTC
TRBJ2-7,TRBV19,.,.,CASSPGPPYEQYF,TGTGCCAGTAGTCCGGGACCACCCTACGAGCAGTACTTC
TRBJ1-4,TRBV9,.,.,CASSVSLTTNEKLFF,TGTGCCAGCAGCGTCTCGCTGACAACTAATGAAAAACTGTTTTTT
TRBJ1-3,TRBV3-1/TRBV3-2,.,.,CASSQDLGRSDSGNTIYF,TGTGCCAGCAGCCAAGATCTCGGCAGGAGTGACTCTGGAAACACCATATATTTT
TRBJ2-1,TRBV28,.,.,CASSFEGREQFF,TGTGCCAGCAGTTTCGAGGGACGAGAGCAGTTCTTC